Shown below are 28 T cell receptor beta chains from a single sample sequenced in a study of spatial heterogeneity in lung cancer. Time point: blood at routine non-recurrence follow-up after resection. Unsorted whole RNA samples from tumor, nontumor lung or frozen PBMC were sequenced. TCRdb re-called the 5' RACE reads through MiXCR, storing one row per CDR3 protein. The sample consists of 45,000 to 65,000 distinct CDR3 sequences, less than 9.5% of them appearing once. Source: PBMCs, taken at follow-up. These receptor sequences come from a female donor with early-stage non-small cell lung cancer.

This clonotype came up many times. This chain links TRBV7-2 with TRBJ2-5; 7 bases agree with TRBD2. The CDR3 sequence is 15 residues long. V shed 5 bases, J shed 4 bases, and the junction held 10 bases outside the gene matches. Germline assignment: CDR1 SGHTA and CDR2 FQGNSA. CDR3 in amino acids: CASSTREGLGETQYF. CDR3 DNA sequence: TGTGCCAGCAGCACTAGGGAGGGGTTAGGAGAGACCCAGTACTTC. Complete variable domain (other parts from reference TRBV7-2 and TRBJ2-5): GAGVSQSPSNKVTEKGKDVELRCDPISGHTALYWYRQSLGQGLEFLIYFQGNSAPDKSGLPSDRFSAERTGGSVSTLTIQRTQQEDSAVYLCASSTREGLGETQYFGPGTRLLVL.

This clonotype was counted at least ten times. This chain links TRBV5-1 with TRBJ2-1; 7 bases line up with TRBD1. The CDR3 is 15 residues long. V trimming: 4 bases; J trimming: 4 bases; junction bases outside the gene matches: 8. Germline CDR1 reads SGHRS; CDR2 reads YFSETQ. As DNA, the CDR3 is TGCGCCAGCAGCAATACAGGGGAGCTTTACAATGAGCAGTTCTTC. It is translated as CASSNTGELYNEQFF.

Comments on this clonotype: A read error is possible here, since a much larger clone lies one base away. This chain connects TRBV12-3 or TRBV12-4 to TRBJ1-2; no definite D call. Trimming shortened V by 6 bases and J by 2 bases, and 7 bases separated the two germline ends. This CDR3 has 12 residues. The CDR3 loop is CASSSGNYGYTF. The CDR3 DNA reads as TGTGCCAGCAGCTCCGGGAACTATGGCTACACCTTC.

The chain carries TRBV12-3 or TRBV12-4 and TRBJ1-1; D gene uncertain. CDR3 length: 13 residues. Trimming shortened V by 6 bases and J by 4 bases, and 12 bases separated the two germline ends. The CDR3 bases are TGTGCCAGCAGCCAAGTCTTGTTCACTGAAGCTTTCTTT. It specifies CASSQVLFTEAFF.

CDR3 protein: CSASRSSNEQFF. Written as DNA, the CDR3 is TGCAGTGCTAGTCGGAGCTCCAATGAGCAGTTCTTC. V usage is TRBV20-1 and J usage is TRBJ2-1; no reliable D call. Germline CDR1 is DFQATT and CDR2 is SNEGSKA (reference sequence). This CDR3 region has 12 residues. With 3 bases removed from V and 6 bases from J, the gap between germline ends came to 9 bases.

This chain joins TRBV9 and TRBJ2-3; TRBD1 agrees at 9 bases. Unmatched junction bases numbered 13, after V lost 2 bases and J lost 6 bases. Germline loops: CDR1 SGDLS, CDR2 YYNGEE. CDR3 length equals 17 residues. Here the CDR3 DNA reads TGTGCCAGCAGCGTTTCTACGACAGGGGGATACGGCGATACGCAGTATTTT. This translates into CASSVSTTGGYGDTQYF.

The table lists this clonotype with a few counts. The V call is TRBV4-3, the J call TRBJ1-1; D call uncertain. The CDR3 is 22 residues long. V was pared by 0 bases and J by 3 bases, with 32 bases between. Germline V gene data show CDR1 as LGHNA and CDR2 as YSLEER. Here the CDR3 reads CASSQDNPGKRGWKAGYTEAFF. For the CDR3, the DNA is TGCGCCAGCAGCCAAGATAATCCGGGTAAGAGAGGGTGGAAGGCCGGCTACACTGAAGCTTTCTTT.

The chain joins TRBV6-5 to TRBJ2-5, with D possibly being TRBD2 (6 bases). CDR1 is MNHEY and CDR2 is SVGAGI in the germline V gene. This CDR3 has 13 amino acids. V was pared by 6 bases and J by 4 bases, with 12 bases between. CDR3 region: CASRPPGVETQYF. CDR3 nucleotide sequence: TGTGCCAGCAGACCCCCGGGGGTAGAGACCCAGTACTTC.

This clonotype was recorded many times. This chain connects TRBV2 to TRBJ1-5; 7 bases match TRBD1. Unmatched junction bases numbered 4, after V lost 7 bases and J lost 1 base. Germline loops: CDR1 SNHLY, CDR2 FYNNEI. The CDR3 has 14 amino acids. The CDR3 DNA reads as TGTGCCAGCAAGACAGGGTGGAGCAATCAGCCCCAGCATTTT. Its protein is CASKTGWSNQPQHF.

The chain employs TRBV28 and TRBJ1-2, with no clear D. This CDR3 is built from 13 residues. V lost 10 bases and J 4 bases, leaving 16 bases between the germline ends. Germline CDR1 MDHEN, CDR2 SYDVKM. The CDR3 sequence: CATSDSPVYGYTF. In nucleotides, the CDR3 is TGTGCCACCTCTGATAGCCCCGTCTATGGCTACACCTTC.

The chain is built from TRBV13 and TRBJ2-5; D perhaps matches TRBD1 (6 bases). The CDR3 spans 13 residues. The germline CDR1 and CDR2 sequences are PRHDT and FYEKMQ (reference sequence). V lost 5 bases, J lost 3 bases, and 10 bases lay in between. The CDR3 spells CASSRTVEETQYF. The DNA of the CDR3 is TGTGCCAGCAGCCGGACAGTAGAAGAGACCCAGTACTTC.

The sample holds a few counts of this clonotype. This sequence joins TRBV5-1 and TRBJ2-3; 14 bases are a match to TRBD2. V lost 0 bases, J lost 6 bases, and 9 bases stayed unmatched. From germline, CDR1 is SGHRS and CDR2 YFSETQ. The CDR3 length is 18 residues. CDR3 sequence: CASSLAGTSGGQGDTQYF. CDR3 nucleotide sequence: TGCGCCAGCAGCTTGGCCGGGACTAGCGGGGGCCAGGGGGATACGCAGTATTTT.

The CDR3 coding sequence is TGTGCCAGTAATCAGGGATTCTTGGATCAGCCCCAGCATTTT. This gives the protein CASNQGFLDQPQHF. The chain has TRBV19 and TRBJ1-5, with D possibly matching TRBD1 (5 bases). CDR1 and CDR2 from the germline V gene are LNHDA and SQIVND (reference sequence). Trimming stripped 7 bases from V and 5 bases from J, with 15 bases between. The CDR3 contains 14 residues.

This clonotype was counted at least ten times. This sequence joins TRBV3-1 and TRBJ1-6; D ambiguous. CDR1 is LGHDT and CDR2 is YNNKEL in the germline V gene (reference sequence). Trimming took 0 bases from V and 12 from J, leaving 12 bases between them. This CDR3 has 14 amino acids. CDR3 bases: TGTGCCAGCAGCCAAGAGCTGACGGGAGGACCCCTCCACTTT. Its translation: CASSQELTGGPLHF. The whole variable domain, filled in from reference TRBV3-1 and TRBJ1-6, reads DTAVSQTPKYLVTQMGNDKSIKCEQNLGHDTMYWYKQDSKKFLKIMFSYNNKELIINETVPNRFSPKSPDKAHLNLHINSLELGDSAVYFCASSQELTGGPLHFGNGTRLTVT.

This clonotype was counted at least ten times. This sequence joins TRBV6-2 or TRBV6-3 and TRBJ2-3; no firm D call. This CDR3 comprises 14 residues. Germline CDR1 is MNHEY and CDR2 is SVGEGT. The V gene lost 6 bases and the J gene lost 4 bases, with 14 bases spanning the gap. The CDR3 region has the DNA TGTGCCAGCAGACGTCGGAGTAGCTCAGATACGCAGTATTTT. Translated: CASRRRSSSDTQYF.

This clonotype was detected many times. In DNA form, the CDR3 reads TGTGCCAGCAGCTTATCCCCCGGAACATACAATGAGCAGTTCTTC. It yields the protein CASSLSPGTYNEQFF. This chain connects TRBV7-3 to TRBJ2-1, with D uncertain. Germline V gives CDR1 SGHTA, CDR2 FQGTGA. The V and J ends lost 2 bases and 4 bases respectively, with 12 bases between them. The length of the CDR3 is 15 residues.

A note on this clonotype: A much more abundant neighbour one base away suggests this may be a read error. V and J are TRBV29-1 and TRBJ1-1; D not certain. CDR3 size: 10 residues. Trimming pared 6 bases from V and 5 bases from J, leaving 7 bases between. The germline V gene has CDR1 SQVTM and CDR2 ANQGSEA. CDR3 loop: CSVPRTEAFF. CDR3 in DNA: TGCAGCGTCCCCAGGACTGAAGCTTTCTTT. The entire variable domain, with the rest obtained from reference TRBV29-1 and TRBJ1-1, is as follows: SAVISQKPSRDICQRGTSLTIQCQVDSQVTMMFWYRQQPGQSLTLIATANQGSEATYESGFVIDKFPISRPNLTFSTLTVSNMSPEDSSIYLCSVPRTEAFFGQGTRLTVV.

This clonotype appeared a few times. J is TRBJ1-2 and V is TRBV20-1, with D perhaps matching TRBD1 (5 bases). Germline V gene lookup returns CDR1 DFQATT and CDR2 SNEGSKA (reference sequence). This CDR3 comprises 15 residues. With 0 bases removed from V and 3 bases from J, the gap between germline ends came to 14 bases. Here the CDR3 reads CSARDSGLGDYGYTF. The CDR3 nucleotides read TGCAGTGCTAGAGATTCTGGCTTAGGGGACTATGGCTACACCTTC.

The chain links TRBV5-1 to TRBJ2-7, with D maybe TRBD1 (6 bases). The CDR3 length is 15 residues. The V gene's germline CDR1 is SGHRS and CDR2 YFSETQ. V lost 4 bases, J lost 4 bases, and 18 bases lay in between. CDR3 residues: CASSVQTGSLYEQYF. The CDR3 coding sequence is TGCGCCAGCAGCGTCCAGACAGGTTCCCTATACGAGCAGTACTTC.

At least ten counts were recorded for this clonotype. The rearrangement joins TRBV7-6 to TRBJ1-6; D is ambiguous. The CDR3 is made up of 15 amino acids. Germline V gene lookup returns CDR1 SGHVS and CDR2 FNYEAQ. Trimming took off 1 base at V and 2 bases at J, with 6 bases between the two ends. The CDR3 region is CASSLGQAYNSPLHF. Here the CDR3 DNA reads TGTGCCAGCAGCTTAGGACAAGCCTATAATTCACCCCTCCACTTT.

At least ten counts were recorded for this clonotype. The chain employs TRBV7-2 and TRBJ1-1, with D hard to call. The germline V gene has CDR1 SGHTA and CDR2 FQGNSA. V was shortened by 0 bases and J by 2 bases, with 16 bases between the two germline ends. CDR3 length: 17 residues. The CDR3 DNA reads as TGTGCCAGCAGCTTAGCCCCCCCGAGGGCGGGCAACACTGAAGCTTTCTTT. As protein: CASSLAPPRAGNTEAFF. The whole variable domain, remainder taken from reference TRBV7-2 and TRBJ1-1, is GAGVSQSPSNKVTEKGKDVELRCDPISGHTALYWYRQSLGQGLEFLIYFQGNSAPDKSGLPSDRFSAERTGGSVSTLTIQRTQQEDSAVYLCASSLAPPRAGNTEAFFGQGTRLTVV.

The chain is built from TRBV7-9 and TRBJ2-3, with D tentatively TRBD1 (7 bases). The CDR3 has 15 amino acids. The V gene lost 7 bases and the J gene lost 2 bases, with 16 bases spanning the gap. Germline values: CDR1 SEHNR, CDR2 FQNEAQ (reference sequence). The CDR3 sequence: CASTNSGGNTDTQYF. The CDR3 nucleotides read TGTGCCAGCACGAACTCAGGGGGGAACACAGATACGCAGTATTTT.

This clonotype was seen ten or more times. J is TRBJ1-5 and V is TRBV3-1; D possibly corresponds to TRBD1 (6 bases). CDR3 size: 19 residues. The germline CDR1 and CDR2 sequences are LGHDT and YNNKEL (reference sequence). Trimming stripped 2 bases from V and 0 bases from J, with 20 bases between. The CDR3 sequence: CASSQYGGGQILSNQPQHF. The CDR3 nucleotides read TGTGCCAGCAGCCAATACGGGGGCGGACAAATTCTTAGCAATCAGCCCCAGCATTTT.

This clonotype was recorded a few times. The V gene is TRBV25-1, the J gene TRBJ2-7, with D perhaps matching TRBD1 (6 bases). V dropped 3 bases and J dropped 0 bases, with 12 bases sitting between them. There are 15 residues in the CDR3. Germline-derived CDR1 and CDR2 are MGHDK and SYGVNS. CDR3 amino acids: CASSDRGPASYEQYF. The CDR3 DNA reads TGTGCCAGCAGTGACAGGGGACCGGCCTCCTACGAGCAGTACTTC.

The chain carries TRBV20-1 and TRBJ2-1; TRBD2 agrees at 12 bases. The germline CDR1 and CDR2 sequences are DFQATT and SNEGSKA (reference sequence). J lost 8 bases, V lost 5 bases, and 7 bases had no gene match. The CDR3 has 14 residues. CDR3 in amino acids: CSAPGLAGSDEQFF. CDR3 DNA sequence: TGCAGTGCTCCGGGACTAGCGGGCTCCGATGAGCAGTTCTTC.

This clonotype showed up many times. The chain combines TRBV6-1 with TRBJ2-7, with D uncertain. There are 11 residues in the CDR3. Trimming took 7 bases from V and 4 from J, leaving 8 bases between them. The germline V gene encodes CDR1 MNHNS and CDR2 SASEGT. In DNA form, the CDR3 reads TGTGCCAGCATTGTGGGATACGAGCAGTACTTC. It codes for CASIVGYEQYF.

This clonotype was counted only a few times. CDR3 bases: TGCAGTGCCCCAGTGAACACTGAAGCTTTCTTT. This encodes CSAPVNTEAFF. The genes are TRBV20-1 and TRBJ1-1, with D unresolved. V was cut by 6 bases and J by 0 bases, with 5 bases left in between. Per germline, CDR1 DFQATT and CDR2 SNEGSKA (reference sequence). This CDR3 comprises 11 residues.

This clonotype was detected only a few times. The chain has TRBV20-1 and TRBJ1-3; possibly TRBD1 for D (6 bases). Germline CDR1 DFQATT, CDR2 SNEGSKA (reference sequence). The CDR3 extends over 13 amino acids. The V and J ends lost 6 bases and 1 base respectively, with 10 bases between them. CDR3 sequence reads: CSANRASGNTIYF. The CDR3 nucleotides are TGCAGTGCAAACAGGGCATCTGGAAACACCATATATTTT.